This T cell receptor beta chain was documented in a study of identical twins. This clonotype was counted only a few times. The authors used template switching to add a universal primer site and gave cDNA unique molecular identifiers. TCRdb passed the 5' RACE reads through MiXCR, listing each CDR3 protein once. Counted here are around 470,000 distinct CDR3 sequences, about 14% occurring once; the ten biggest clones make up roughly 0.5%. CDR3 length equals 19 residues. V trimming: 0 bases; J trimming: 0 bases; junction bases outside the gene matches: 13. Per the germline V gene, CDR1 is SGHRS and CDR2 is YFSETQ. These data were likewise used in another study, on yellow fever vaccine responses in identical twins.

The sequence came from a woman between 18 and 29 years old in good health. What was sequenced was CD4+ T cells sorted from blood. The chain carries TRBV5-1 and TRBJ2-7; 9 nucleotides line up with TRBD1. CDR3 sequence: CASSLAVTSGTGPSYEQYF. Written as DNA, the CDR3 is TGCGCCAGCAGCTTGGCTGTTACCTCCGGGACAGGGCCCTCCTACGAGCAGTACTTC.